The clone carrying this T cell receptor (beta chain) has a handful of counts. What it binds is not known. Reverse transcribed after extraction, RNA yielded cDNA as the sequencing template. This table comes from immunoSEQ multiplex PCR, and its TCRdb copy is limited to in-frame clones, with some not included. Of over 110,000 clones in the sample, approximately 50% were seen once. Researchers took lesional scalp punch biopsies and peripheral blood from people who were alopecia areata patients. The sample is drawn from a study of CD8+ T cells in alopecia areata. The wider study: Oral tofacitinib, 5 to 10 mg twice daily, was given in an open-label trial. Notes on the study in general: Scalp sample data also include resident alphabeta T cells from normal skin. Unlike in mice, where it was clearer, TCR sharing across patients was less clear, possibly HLA-related.

The ends were cut back, 5 bases at V and 6 bases at J, with 16 bases in the middle. Germline V gene data show CDR1 as SQVTM and CDR2 as ANQGSEA. The CDR3 extends over 13 amino acids. This specimen was CD4+ T cells sorted from blood, taken at week 0. The clonotype comes from a human donor with alopecia areata. The chain employs TRBV29-1 and TRBJ1-1; D is unclear. Written as DNA, the CDR3 is TGCAGCGTTTCCCCGCAGGCGTGGGCTGAAGCTTTCTTT. This translates into CSVSPQAWAEAFF. The entire variable domain, with the rest obtained from reference TRBV29-1 and TRBJ1-1, is as follows: SAVISQKPSRDICQRGTSLTIQCQVDSQVTMMFWYRQQPGQSLTLIATANQGSEATYESGFVIDKFPISRPNLTFSTLTVSNMSPEDSSIYLCSVSPQAWAEAFFGQGTRLTVV.